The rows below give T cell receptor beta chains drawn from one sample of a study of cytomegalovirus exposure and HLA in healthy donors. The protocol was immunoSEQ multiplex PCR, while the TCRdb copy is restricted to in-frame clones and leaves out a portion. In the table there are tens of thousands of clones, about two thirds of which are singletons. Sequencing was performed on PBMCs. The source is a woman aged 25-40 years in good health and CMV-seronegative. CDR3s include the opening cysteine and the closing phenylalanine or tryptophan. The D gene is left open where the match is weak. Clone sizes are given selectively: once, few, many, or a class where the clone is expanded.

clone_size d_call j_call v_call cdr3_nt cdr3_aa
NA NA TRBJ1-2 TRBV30 TGTGCCTGTTCCAGGACGGGGGTCTATGGCTACACCTTC CACSRTGVYGYTF
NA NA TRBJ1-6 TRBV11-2 TGTGCCAGCAGCTTAGTGAGGGTTTCACCCCTCCACTTT CASSLVRVSPLHF
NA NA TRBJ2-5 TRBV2 TGTGCCAGCAGTGACCGGCTAGCAGGGGCTAGGGGGACCCAGTACTTC CASSDRLAGARGTQYF
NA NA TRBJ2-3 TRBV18 TGTGCCAGCTCAGAAGTTGTCGGGGGCACAGATACGCAGTATTTT CASSEVVGGTDTQYF
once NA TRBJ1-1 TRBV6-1 TGTGCCAGCAGTGAAGCAATCCGGGGACTAATCCTGAGGACTGAAGCTTTCTTT CASSEAIRGLILRTEAFF
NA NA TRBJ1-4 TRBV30 TGTGCCTGGAGTGTATTGGGGGCAGGGAACAATGAAAAACTGTTTTTT CAWSVLGAGNNEKLFF
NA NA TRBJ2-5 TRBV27 TGTGCCAGCAGTTTATCCAAGCTGCGGCAAGAGACCCAGTACTTC CASSLSKLRQETQYF
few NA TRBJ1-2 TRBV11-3 TGTGCCAGCAGCTTAGAGCAACTGGGCGCGGGCTACACCTTC CASSLEQLGAGYTF
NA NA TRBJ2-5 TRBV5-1 TGCGCCAGCAGCTTGTCAAAAGAGACCCAGTACTTC CASSLSKETQYF
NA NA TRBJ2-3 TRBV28 TGTGCCAGCAGTTTTTTGGGACTTTCAGATACGCAGTATTTT CASSFLGLSDTQYF
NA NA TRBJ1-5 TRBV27 TGTGCCAGCAGGGGGGCCAATCAGCCCCAGCATTTT CASRGANQPQHF
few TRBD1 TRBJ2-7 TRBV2 TGTGCCAGCAGTGGCAGGGGGCGGCACGGGCAGTACTTC CASSGRGRHGQYF
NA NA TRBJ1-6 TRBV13 TGTGCCAGCAGCTTAGAAGGGGCTAATTCACCCCTCCACTTT CASSLEGANSPLHF
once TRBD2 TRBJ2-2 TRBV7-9 TGTGCCAGCAGCTTAGTCCGCGGGGGGACCGGGGAGCTGTTTTTT CASSLVRGGTGELFF
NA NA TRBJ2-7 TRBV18 TGTGCCAGCTCACTACACCTTGGCTACGAGCAGTACTTC CASSLHLGYEQYF
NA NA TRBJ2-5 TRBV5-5 TGTGCCAGCAGCTTGGAGAGCAGGGTGTTTGAGACCCAGTACTTC CASSLESRVFETQYF
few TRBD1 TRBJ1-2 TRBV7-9 TGTGCCAGCAGGGGCCTGGACAGGGAGTACTATGGCTACACCTTC CASRGLDREYYGYTF
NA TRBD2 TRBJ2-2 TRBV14 TGTGCCAGCAGAGCGGGGGCAGGGACCGGGGAGCTGTTTTTT CASRAGAGTGELFF
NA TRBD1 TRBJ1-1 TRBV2 TGTGCCAGCAGTGGTCTCAGGGGGCTTACTGAAGCTTTCTTT CASSGLRGLTEAFF
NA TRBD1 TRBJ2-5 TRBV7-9 TGTGCCAGCAGTCGCTCCGGGACAGGGAGGAGTCAGACCCAGTACTTC CASSRSGTGRSQTQYF
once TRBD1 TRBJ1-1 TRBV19 TGTGCCAGTAGTATCCGACCACAGGGGCCCGCTGAAGCTTTCTTT CASSIRPQGPAEAFF
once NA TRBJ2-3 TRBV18 TGTGCCAGCTTACCGAACATTGTTCCAGATACGCAGTATTTT CASLPNIVPDTQYF
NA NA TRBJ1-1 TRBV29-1 TGCAGCGCCTCACTCGACGGGAGTGTCACTGAAGCTTTCTTT CSASLDGSVTEAFF
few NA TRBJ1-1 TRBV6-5 TGTGCCAGCAGCCTCAGGGGAGGGGGCACTGAAGCTTTCTTT CASSLRGGGTEAFF
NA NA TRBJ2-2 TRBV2 TGTGCCAGCAGCCCGCGGACAACCGGGGAGCTGTTTTTT CASSPRTTGELFF
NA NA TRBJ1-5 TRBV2 TGTGCCAGCGGTCCAATCAGGGGCCAGCCCCAGCATTTT CASGPIRGQPQHF
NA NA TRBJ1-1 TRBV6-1 TGTGCCAGCACCTCGGACAGTATGAACACTGAAGCTTTCTTT CASTSDSMNTEAFF